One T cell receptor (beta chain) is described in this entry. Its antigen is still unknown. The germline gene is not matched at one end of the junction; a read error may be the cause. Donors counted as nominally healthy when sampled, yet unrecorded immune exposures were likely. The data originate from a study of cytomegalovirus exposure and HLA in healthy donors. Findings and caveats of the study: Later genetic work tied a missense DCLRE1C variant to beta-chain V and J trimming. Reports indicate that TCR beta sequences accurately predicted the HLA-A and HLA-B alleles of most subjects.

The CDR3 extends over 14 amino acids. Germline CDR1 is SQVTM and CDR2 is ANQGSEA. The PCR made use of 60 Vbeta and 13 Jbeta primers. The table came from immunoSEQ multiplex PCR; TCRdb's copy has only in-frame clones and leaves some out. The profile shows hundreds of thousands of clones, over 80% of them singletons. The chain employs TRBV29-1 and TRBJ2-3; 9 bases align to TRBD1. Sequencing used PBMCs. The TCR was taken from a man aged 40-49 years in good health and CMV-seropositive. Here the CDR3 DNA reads TGCAGCGCTGAACAGGGGGCGAGAGCAGATACGCAGTATTTT. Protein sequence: CSAEQGARADTQYF.